This T cell receptor beta chain was retrieved from a study of blood T cell repertoires in COVID-19. Study-wide background: The cDNA or gDNA used as material had been derived from T cells, B-cell-depleted T cells, or PBMCs.

Germline CDR1 and CDR2: SQVTM and ANQGSEA. The CDR3 runs to 13 residues. The trim removed 5 bases at V and 6 bases at J, leaving 7 bases unmatched. This table comes from immunoSEQ multiplex PCR, and its TCRdb copy is limited to in-frame clones, with some not included. The sample comprises a few hundred thousand clones, around nine tenths of which are singletons, and approximately 10% rests with the top ten. The chain joins TRBV29-1 to TRBJ2-7; 10 bases agree with TRBD1. Input material: PBMCs or T cells enriched from blood (not recorded which). This clonotype originated in a woman aged 50 to 65 who had recovered from COVID-19. CDR3: CSVRQGAGGEQYF. The CDR3 DNA sequence: TGCAGCGTTCGACAGGGGGCGGGGGGCGAGCAGTACTTC.